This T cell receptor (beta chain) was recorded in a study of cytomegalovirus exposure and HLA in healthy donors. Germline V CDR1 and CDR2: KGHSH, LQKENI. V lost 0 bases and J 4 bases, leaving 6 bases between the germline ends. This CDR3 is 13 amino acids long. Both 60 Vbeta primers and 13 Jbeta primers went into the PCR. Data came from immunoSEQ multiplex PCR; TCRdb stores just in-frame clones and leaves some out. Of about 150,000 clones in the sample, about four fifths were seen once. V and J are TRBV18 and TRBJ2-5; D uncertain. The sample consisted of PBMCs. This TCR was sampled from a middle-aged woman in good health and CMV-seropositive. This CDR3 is CASSPPNLETQYF. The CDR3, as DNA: TGTGCCAGCTCACCACCGAACTTAGAGACCCAGTACTTC.